A selection of T cell receptor beta chains follows, all from one sample in a study of graft-versus-host responses after intestinal transplantation. Clones were sequenced by immunoSEQ multiplex PCR, and TCRdb holds only the in-frame ones, with some missing. Here the sample spans more than 70,000 clones, 85% to 95% being singletons. The antigens for these receptors are not known. The sample in question was unstimulated CD8+ T cells sorted from spleen or lymph node cells, obtained before transplant. The receptors stem from a human donor who was the organ donor for an intestinal transplant. The CDR3 runs from the conserved cysteine through the conserved F or W.

v_call cdr3_aa
TRBV7-3 CASSSGTSGGAFNEQFF
TRBV4-1 CASSPTAAYSGNTIYF
TRBV7-8 CASSLVGTSETQYF
TRBV27 CASSGQMNTEAFF
TRBV7-9 CASSLSERVYNEQFF
TRBV7-9 CASSAEGGVRHEQYF
TRBV7-9 CASHSSNNEQFF
TRBV14 CASSQPKPGVDQPQHF
TRBV4-1 CASSQDLNLAGTYEQYF
TRBV18 CASSPPGTTSYQPQHF
TRBV9 CASSHGQETYEQYF
TRBV19 CASGGDTGELFF
TRBV13 CASSPRDRVCTF
TRBV28 CASSPGQGQPQHF
TRBV19 CASSILAGLNEQFF
TRBV5-1 CASSLEGLAGTTDTQYF
TRBV28 CASSFPSRQGTNTEAFF
TRBV4-3 CASSHYGTSWEQYF
TRBV23-1 CASSQSEETGDSCVTNTGELFF
TRBV9 CASSVDTSGGASYNEQFF
TRBV2 CASSESGGLSYEQYF
TRBV7-3 CASSSQGTEAFF
TRBV7-6 CASSLGPGAGAGELFF
TRBV19 CASSSQGAGEQYF
TRBV11-2 CASSLGGGGNTIYF
TRBV29-1 CSSNQGTDTQYF
TRBV27 CASRTRSTGELFF
TRBV6-6 CASSLQGAYTDTQYF
TRBV7-7 CASSLARTYEQYF
TRBV7-6 CASSLDDREDQSSYNEQFF
TRBV29-1 CSVEGGDLRANEQFF
TRBV30 CAWVTGTEAFF
TRBV27 CASSYRYSREQYF
TRBV19 CASTPRDRGAYEQYF
TRBV6-5 CASNFRARGNGELFF
TRBV4-2 CASSQGLWGGNTGELFF
TRBV13 CASSSKDGSTYEQYF
TRBV19 CASGWGPNEQFF
TRBV6-6 CASSYRAGAGNTQYF
TRBV2 CASSEGTTGGVQYF
TRBV10-3 CAISEGRDNSPLHF
TRBV10-3 CAISETTSVLGTDTQYF
TRBV6-1 CASSEWEDQPQHF
TRBV19 CASSIGGGLNNEQFF
TRBV28 CASNPLSRGGTEAFF
TRBV7-8 CASSLRGWRDEQYF
TRBV28 CASSLAGASNTGELFF
TRBV5-8 CASSLFRGTNTEAFF
TRBV27 CASSLQGSVSEAFF
TRBV29-1 CSVPLAGGTLGTQYF
TRBV27 CASSSHGDIQYF
TRBV19 CASTPGSLVYTF
TRBV6-1 CASSGGTGWETQYF
TRBV5-8 CASSLEAGGPGDTQYF
TRBV28 CASSEIQGYSEKLFF
TRBV9 CASSTPGNTEAFF
TRBV29-1 CSVAGDRGTNGYTF
TRBV4-3 CASSLTGATGRGGTDTQYF
TRBV28 CASSLLVVGEAYTEAFF
TRBV4-1 CASSQVSRAYEQYF